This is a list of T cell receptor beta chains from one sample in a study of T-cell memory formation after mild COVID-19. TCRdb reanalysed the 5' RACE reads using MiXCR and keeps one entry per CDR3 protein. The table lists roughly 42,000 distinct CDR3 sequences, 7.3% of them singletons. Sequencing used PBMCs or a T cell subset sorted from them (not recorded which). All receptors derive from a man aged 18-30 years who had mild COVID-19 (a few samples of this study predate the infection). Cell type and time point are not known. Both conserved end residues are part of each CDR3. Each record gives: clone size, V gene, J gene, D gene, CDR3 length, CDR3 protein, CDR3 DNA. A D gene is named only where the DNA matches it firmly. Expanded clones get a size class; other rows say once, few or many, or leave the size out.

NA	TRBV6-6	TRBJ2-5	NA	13	CASGFRRGETQYF	TGTGCCAGTGGGTTCCGGAGGGGAGAGACCCAGTACTTC
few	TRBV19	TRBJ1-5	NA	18	CASRRIRGRVTSNQPQHF	TGTGCCAGTAGGAGAATACGGGGACGGGTAACGAGCAATCAGCCCCAGCATTTT
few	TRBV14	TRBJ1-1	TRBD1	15	CASSQGTGVATEAFF	TGTGCCAGCAGCCAAGGGACAGGGGTGGCCACTGAAGCTTTCTTT
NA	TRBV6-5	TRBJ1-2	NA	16	CASSYNGDQSNYGYTF	TGTGCCAGCAGTTACAATGGGGATCAGTCTAACTATGGCTACACCTTC
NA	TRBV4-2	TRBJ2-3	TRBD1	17	CASSQEGGRGYPDTQYF	TGTGCCAGCAGCCAAGAAGGGGGCAGGGGGTATCCAGATACGCAGTATTTT
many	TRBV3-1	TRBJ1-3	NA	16	CASSQTSGLSGNTIYF	TGTGCCAGCAGCCAAACTTCGGGGCTGTCCGGAAACACCATATATTTT
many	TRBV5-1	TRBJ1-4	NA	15	CASSLLPSTNEKLFF	TGCGCCAGCAGCTTGCTACCCTCAACTAATGAAAAACTGTTTTTT
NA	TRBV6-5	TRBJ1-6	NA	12	CATSSRVSPLHF	TGTGCCACGTCCTCTCGGGTTTCACCCCTCCACTTT
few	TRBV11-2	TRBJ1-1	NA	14	CASSLVGSHTEAFF	TGTGCCAGCAGCTTAGTGGGATCGCACACTGAAGCTTTCTTT
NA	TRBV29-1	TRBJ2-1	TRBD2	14	CSTDRGGTYNEQFF	TGCAGCACCGATCGGGGGGGCACCTACAATGAGCAGTTCTTC
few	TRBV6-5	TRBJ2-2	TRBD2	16	CASSRLGLAVAGELFF	TGTGCCAGCAGTCGCCTGGGACTAGCGGTCGCCGGGGAGCTGTTTTTT